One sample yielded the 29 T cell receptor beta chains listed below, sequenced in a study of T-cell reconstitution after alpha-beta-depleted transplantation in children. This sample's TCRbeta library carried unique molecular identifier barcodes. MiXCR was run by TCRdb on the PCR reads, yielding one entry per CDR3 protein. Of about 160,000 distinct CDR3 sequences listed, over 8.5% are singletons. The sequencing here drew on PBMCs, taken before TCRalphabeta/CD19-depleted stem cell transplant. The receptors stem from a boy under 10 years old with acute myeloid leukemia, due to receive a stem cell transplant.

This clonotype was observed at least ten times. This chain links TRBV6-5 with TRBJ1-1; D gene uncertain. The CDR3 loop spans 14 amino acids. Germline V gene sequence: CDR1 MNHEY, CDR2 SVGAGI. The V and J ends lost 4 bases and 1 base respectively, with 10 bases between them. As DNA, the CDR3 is TGTGCCAGCAGTTTCCTAACAGCGAACACTGAAGCTTTCTTT. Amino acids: CASSFLTANTEAFF.

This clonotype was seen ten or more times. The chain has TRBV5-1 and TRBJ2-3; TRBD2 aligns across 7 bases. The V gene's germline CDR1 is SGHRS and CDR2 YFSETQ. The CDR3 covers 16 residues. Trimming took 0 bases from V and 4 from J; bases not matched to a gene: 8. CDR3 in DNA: TGCGCCAGCAGCTTGGCCACGCGGGCGGGGGCAGATACGCAGTATTTT. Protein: CASSLATRAGADTQYF.

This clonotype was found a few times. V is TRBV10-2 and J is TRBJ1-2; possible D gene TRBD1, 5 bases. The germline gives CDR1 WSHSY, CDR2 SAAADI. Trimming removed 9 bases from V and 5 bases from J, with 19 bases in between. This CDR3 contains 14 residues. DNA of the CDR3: TGCGCCAGTCGCCCCGGGGGGGATTGGTATGGCTACACCTTC. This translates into CASRPGGDWYGYTF.

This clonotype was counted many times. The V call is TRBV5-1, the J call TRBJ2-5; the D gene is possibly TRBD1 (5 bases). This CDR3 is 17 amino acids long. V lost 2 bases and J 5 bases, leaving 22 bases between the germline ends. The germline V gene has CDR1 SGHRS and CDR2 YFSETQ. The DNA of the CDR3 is TGCGCCAGCAGCTTCCGACCAGGGAAAAATTTTCTCGAGACCCAGTACTTC. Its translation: CASSFRPGKNFLETQYF. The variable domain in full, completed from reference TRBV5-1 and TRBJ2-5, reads KAGVTQTPRYLIKTRGQQVTLSCSPISGHRSVSWYQQTPGQGLQFLFEYFSETQRNKGNFPGRFSGRQFSNSRSEMNVSTLELGDSALYLCASSFRPGKNFLETQYFGPGTRLLVL.

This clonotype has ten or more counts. DNA of the CDR3: TGTGCCAGCAGCTTCTCCCGACTAGCGGGCAGCCAAGAGACCCAGTACTTC. It specifies CASSFSRLAGSQETQYF. V usage is TRBV7-8 and J usage is TRBJ2-5, with 10 bases matching TRBD2. Germline CDR1 is SGHVS and CDR2 is FQNEAQ. V was pared by 3 bases and J by 1 base, with 8 bases of the junction left unmatched. CDR3 length equals 17 residues. The whole variable domain, filled in from reference TRBV7-8 and TRBJ2-5, reads GAGVSQSPRYKVAKRGQDVALRCDPISGHVSLFWYQQALGQGPEFLTYFQNEAQLDKSGLPSDRFFAERPEGSVSTLKIQRTQQEDSAVYLCASSFSRLAGSQETQYFGPGTRLLVL.

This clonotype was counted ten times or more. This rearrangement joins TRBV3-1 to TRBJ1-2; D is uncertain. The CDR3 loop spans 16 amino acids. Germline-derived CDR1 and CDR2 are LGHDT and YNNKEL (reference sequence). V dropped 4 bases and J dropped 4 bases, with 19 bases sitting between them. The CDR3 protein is CASSPGPLNWGYGYTF. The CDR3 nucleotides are TGTGCCAGCAGCCCGGGTCCGCTAAACTGGGGCTATGGCTACACCTTC.

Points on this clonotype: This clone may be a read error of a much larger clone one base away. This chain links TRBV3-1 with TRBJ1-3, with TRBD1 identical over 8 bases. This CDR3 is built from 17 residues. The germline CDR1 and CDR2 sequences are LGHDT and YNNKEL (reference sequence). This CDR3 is CASSRWGQATSGNAIYF. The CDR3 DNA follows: TGTGCCAGCAGCCGCTGGGGACAGGCAACCTCTGGAAACGCCATATATTTT.

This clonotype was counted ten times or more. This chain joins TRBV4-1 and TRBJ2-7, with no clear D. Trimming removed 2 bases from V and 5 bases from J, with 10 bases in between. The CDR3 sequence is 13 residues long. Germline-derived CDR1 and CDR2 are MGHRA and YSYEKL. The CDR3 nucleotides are TGCGCCAGCAGCCAAAAGGTCCTCCACGAGCAGTACTTC. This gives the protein CASSQKVLHEQYF.

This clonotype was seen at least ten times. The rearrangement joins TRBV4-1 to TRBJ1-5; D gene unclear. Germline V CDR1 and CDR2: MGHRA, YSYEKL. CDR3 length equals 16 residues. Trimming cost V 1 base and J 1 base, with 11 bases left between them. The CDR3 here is CASSQVGRRSNQPQHF. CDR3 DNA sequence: TGCGCCAGCAGCCAAGTTGGTCGGAGGAGCAATCAGCCCCAGCATTTT.

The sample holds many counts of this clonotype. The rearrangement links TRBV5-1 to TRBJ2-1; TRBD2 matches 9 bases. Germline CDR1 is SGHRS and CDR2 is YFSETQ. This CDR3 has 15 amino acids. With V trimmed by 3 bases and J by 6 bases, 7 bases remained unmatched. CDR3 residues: CASSSGTSRGNEQFF. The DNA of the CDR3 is TGCGCCAGCAGCTCTGGGACTAGCAGGGGCAATGAGCAGTTCTTC.

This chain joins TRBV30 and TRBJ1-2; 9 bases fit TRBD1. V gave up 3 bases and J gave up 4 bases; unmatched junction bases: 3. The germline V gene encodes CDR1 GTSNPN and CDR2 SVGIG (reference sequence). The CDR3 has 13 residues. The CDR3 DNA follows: TGTGCCTGGAGCCCGGGACAGGGCTATGGCTACACCTTC. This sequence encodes CAWSPGQGYGYTF.

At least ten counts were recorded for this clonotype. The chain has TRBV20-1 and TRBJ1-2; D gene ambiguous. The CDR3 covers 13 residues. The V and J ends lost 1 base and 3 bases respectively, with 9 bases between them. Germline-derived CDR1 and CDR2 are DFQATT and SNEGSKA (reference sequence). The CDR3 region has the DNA TGCAGTGCTAGAGTAGGGTTCGACTATGGCTACACCTTC. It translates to CSARVGFDYGYTF.

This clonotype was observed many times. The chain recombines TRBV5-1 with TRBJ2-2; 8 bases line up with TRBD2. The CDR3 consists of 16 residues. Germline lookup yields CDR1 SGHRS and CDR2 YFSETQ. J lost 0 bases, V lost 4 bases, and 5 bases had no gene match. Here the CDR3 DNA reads TGCGCCAGCAGCCCAATAGCGGGGTCGAACACCGGGGAGCTGTTTTTT. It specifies CASSPIAGSNTGELFF.

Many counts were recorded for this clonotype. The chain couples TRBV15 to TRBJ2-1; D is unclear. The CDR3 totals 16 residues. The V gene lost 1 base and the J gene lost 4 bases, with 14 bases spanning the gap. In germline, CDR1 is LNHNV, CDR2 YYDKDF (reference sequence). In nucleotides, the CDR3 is TGTGCCACCAGCAGAGCCACTCCGGCGAAGTACAATGAGCAGTTCTTC. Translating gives CATSRATPAKYNEQFF.

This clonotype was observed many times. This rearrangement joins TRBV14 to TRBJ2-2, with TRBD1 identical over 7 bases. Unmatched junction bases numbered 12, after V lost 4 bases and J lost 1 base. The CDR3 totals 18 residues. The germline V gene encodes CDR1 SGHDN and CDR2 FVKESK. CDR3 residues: CASSPLSSGTVNTGELFF. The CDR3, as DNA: TGTGCCAGCAGCCCATTATCTTCCGGGACAGTGAACACCGGGGAGCTGTTTTTT. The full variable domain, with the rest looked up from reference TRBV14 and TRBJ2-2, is EAGVTQFPSHSVIEKGQTVTLRCDPISGHDNLYWYRRVMGKEIKFLLHFVKESKQDESGMPNNRFLAERTGGTYSTLKVQPAELEDSGVYFCASSPLSSGTVNTGELFFGEGSRLTVL.

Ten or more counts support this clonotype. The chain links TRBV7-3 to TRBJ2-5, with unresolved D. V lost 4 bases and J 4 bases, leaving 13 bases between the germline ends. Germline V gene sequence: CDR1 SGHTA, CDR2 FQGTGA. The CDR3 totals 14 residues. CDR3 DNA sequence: TGTGCCAGCAGCTCAATGGGTGGTGGAGAGACCCAGTACTTC. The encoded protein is CASSSMGGGETQYF.

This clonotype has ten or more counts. In DNA form, the CDR3 reads TGTGCCAGCAGCTTAGTTTCTAACCAAGAGACCCAGTACTTC. As protein: CASSLVSNQETQYF. This chain links TRBV7-9 with TRBJ2-5, with D uncertain. Trimming cost V 1 base and J 0 bases, with 6 bases left between them. Germline V gene lookup returns CDR1 SEHNR and CDR2 FQNEAQ (reference sequence). The CDR3 has 14 residues.

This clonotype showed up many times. CDR3 bases: TGCAGTGCTAGAGATCAAGTGAATGAGCAGTTCTTC. Its translation is CSARDQVNEQFF. V and J are TRBV20-1 and TRBJ2-1; the D is unclear. The CDR3 extends over 12 amino acids. The germline CDR1 and CDR2 sequences are DFQATT and SNEGSKA (reference sequence). The V gene lost 0 bases and the J gene lost 7 bases, with 7 bases spanning the gap.

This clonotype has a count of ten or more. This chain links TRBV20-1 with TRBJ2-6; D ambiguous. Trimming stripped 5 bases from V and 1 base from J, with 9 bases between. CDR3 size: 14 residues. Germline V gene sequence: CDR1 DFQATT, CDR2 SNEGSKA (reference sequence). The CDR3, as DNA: TGCAGTGCTTTCAGGTATTCTGGGGCCAACGTCCTGACTTTC. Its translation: CSAFRYSGANVLTF.

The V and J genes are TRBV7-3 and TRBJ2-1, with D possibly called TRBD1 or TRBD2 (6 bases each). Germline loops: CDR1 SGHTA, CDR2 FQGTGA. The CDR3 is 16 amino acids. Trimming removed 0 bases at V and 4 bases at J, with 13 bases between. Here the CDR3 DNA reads TGTGCCAGCAGCTTAACGTCGGGGGCTCGGTACAATGAGCAGTTCTTC. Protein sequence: CASSLTSGARYNEQFF.

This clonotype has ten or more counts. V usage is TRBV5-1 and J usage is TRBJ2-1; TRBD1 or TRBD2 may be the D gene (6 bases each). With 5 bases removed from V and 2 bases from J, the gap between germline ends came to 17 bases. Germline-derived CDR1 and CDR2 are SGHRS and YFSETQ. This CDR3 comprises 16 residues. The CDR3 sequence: CASRVRGDKTYNEQFF. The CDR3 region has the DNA TGCGCCAGCAGAGTGAGGGGGGACAAGACCTACAATGAGCAGTTCTTC.

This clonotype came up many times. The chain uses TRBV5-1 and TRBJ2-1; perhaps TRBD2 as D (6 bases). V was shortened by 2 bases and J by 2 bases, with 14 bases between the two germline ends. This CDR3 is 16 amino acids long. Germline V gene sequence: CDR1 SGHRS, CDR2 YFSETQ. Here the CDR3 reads CASSFLAMGTYNEQFF. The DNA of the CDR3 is TGCGCCAGCAGCTTCCTAGCGATGGGCACCTACAATGAGCAGTTCTTC.

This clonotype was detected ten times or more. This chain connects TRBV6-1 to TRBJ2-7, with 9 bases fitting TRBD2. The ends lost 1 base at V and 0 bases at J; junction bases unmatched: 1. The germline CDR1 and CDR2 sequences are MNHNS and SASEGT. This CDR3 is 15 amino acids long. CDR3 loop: CASSEGSGSSYEQYF. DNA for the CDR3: TGTGCCAGCAGTGAAGGTAGCGGGAGCTCCTACGAGCAGTACTTC.

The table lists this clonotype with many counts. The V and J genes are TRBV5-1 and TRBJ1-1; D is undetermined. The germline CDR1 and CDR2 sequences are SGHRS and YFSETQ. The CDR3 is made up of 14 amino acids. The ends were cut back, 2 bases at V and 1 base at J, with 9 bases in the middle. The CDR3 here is CASSLIVGNTEAFF. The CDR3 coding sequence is TGCGCCAGCAGCTTAATAGTCGGGAACACTGAAGCTTTCTTT.

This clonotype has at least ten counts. CDR3 amino acids: CASSPGTTPTDTQYF. CDR3 DNA: TGTGCCAGCAGCCCCGGGACAACTCCCACAGATACGCAGTATTTT. The chain recombines TRBV7-9 with TRBJ2-3, with D maybe TRBD1 (6 bases). V lost 5 bases, J lost 2 bases, and 14 bases lay in between. The CDR3 totals 15 residues. Germline CDR1 and CDR2: SEHNR and FQNEAQ (reference sequence).

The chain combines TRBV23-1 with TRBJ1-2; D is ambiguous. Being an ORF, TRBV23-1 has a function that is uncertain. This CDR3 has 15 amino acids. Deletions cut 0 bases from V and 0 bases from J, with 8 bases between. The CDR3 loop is CASSQSVRTNYGYTF. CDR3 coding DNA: TGCGCCAGCAGTCAATCAGTCAGAACTAACTATGGCTACACCTTC.

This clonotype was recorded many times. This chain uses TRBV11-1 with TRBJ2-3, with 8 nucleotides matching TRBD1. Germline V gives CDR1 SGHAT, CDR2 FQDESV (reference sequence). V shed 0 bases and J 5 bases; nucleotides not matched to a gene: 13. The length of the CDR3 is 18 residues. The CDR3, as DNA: TGTGCCAGCAGCTTAGCAATGGGACAGGCGGCCACCCAAGATACGCAGTATTTT. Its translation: CASSLAMGQAATQDTQYF.

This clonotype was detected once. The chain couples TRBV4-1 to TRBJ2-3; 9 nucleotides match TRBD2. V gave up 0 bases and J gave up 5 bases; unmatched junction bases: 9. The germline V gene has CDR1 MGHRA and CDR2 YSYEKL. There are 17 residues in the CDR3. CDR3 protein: CASSQEGWGSGGDTQYF. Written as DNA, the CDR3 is TGCGCCAGCAGCCAAGAAGGTTGGGGTAGCGGGGGAGATACGCAGTATTTT.

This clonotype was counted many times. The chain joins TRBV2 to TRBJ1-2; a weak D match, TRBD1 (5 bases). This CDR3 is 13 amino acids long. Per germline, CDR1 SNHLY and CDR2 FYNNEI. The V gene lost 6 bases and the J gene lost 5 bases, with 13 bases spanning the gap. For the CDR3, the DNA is TGTGCCAGCAGGGACAACCGGGAATATGGCTACACCTTC. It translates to CASRDNREYGYTF.